This T cell receptor (beta chain) was profiled in a study of T cells in localized non-small cell lung cancer. The data were produced by immunoSEQ multiplex PCR, yet TCRdb's version contains in-frame clones alone and is incomplete. The sample holds roughly 3,000 clones; about 27% are singletons and the top ten take approximately 9.5%. The CDR3 sequence is 15 residues long. The V gene end was trimmed by 7 bases and the J gene end by 8 bases; junction bases not matched to a gene: 10. Germline CDR1 reads LNHDA; CDR2 reads SQIVND (reference sequence). The sequencing here drew on normal lung tissue next to the tumor, taken before any cancer treatment. The chain links TRBV19 to TRBJ1-6, with 8 nucleotides matching TRBD1. This receptor was obtained from a woman aged 40 to 75 with stage I lung adenocarcinoma. In DNA, the CDR3 is TGTGCCAGTAAGTTCCTCGGGACAGGAGATTCACCCCTCCACTTT. This gives the protein CASKFLGTGDSPLHF. Using reference TRBV19 and TRBJ1-6 for the parts outside the CDR3, the full variable domain is DGGITQSPKYLFRKEGQNVTLSCEQNLNHDAMYWYRQDPGQGLRLIYYSQIVNDFQKGDIAEGYSVSREKKESFPLTVTSAQKNPTAFYLCASKFLGTGDSPLHFGNGTRLTVT.